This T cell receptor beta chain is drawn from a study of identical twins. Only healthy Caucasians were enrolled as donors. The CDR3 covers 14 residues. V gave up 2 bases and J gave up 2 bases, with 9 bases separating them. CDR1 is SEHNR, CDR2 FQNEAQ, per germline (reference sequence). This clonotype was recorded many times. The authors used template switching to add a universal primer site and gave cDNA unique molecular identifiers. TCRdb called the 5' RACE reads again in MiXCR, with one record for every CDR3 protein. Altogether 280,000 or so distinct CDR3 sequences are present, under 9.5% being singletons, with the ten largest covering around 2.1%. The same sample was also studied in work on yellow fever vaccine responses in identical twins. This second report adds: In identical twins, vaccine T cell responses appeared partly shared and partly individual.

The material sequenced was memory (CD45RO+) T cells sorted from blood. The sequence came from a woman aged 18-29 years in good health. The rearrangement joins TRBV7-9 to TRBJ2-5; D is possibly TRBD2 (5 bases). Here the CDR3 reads CASSLSERQETQYF. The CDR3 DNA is TGTGCCAGCAGCTTATCGGAGCGGCAAGAGACCCAGTACTTC.